Below, one TCR beta chain is given with its context. The antigen is not known. The TCR beta cDNA libraries contained unique molecular identifiers. TCRdb called the PCR reads again in MiXCR, with one record for every CDR3 protein. The sample holds 650,000 to 900,000 distinct CDR3 sequences, 46% seen once. This specimen comes from a study of post-analysis software for immune sequencing data. Findings and limits, study-wide: Samples prepared in the same batch strongly co-clustered by F measure. About 5 TRBV segments were more frequent in patients than controls; TRBV5-6, TRBV5-1 and TRBV20-1 belonged to this group. Multiple sclerosis patients had significantly lower normalized Chao1 diversity than controls.

This CDR3 comprises 14 residues. V lost 2 bases and J lost 5; bases outside the gene matches: 8. The germline V gene has CDR1 DFQATT and CDR2 SNEGSKA (reference sequence). Sequencing used blood. The gene calls are TRBV20-1 and TRBJ2-5, with TRBD1 matching over 7 bases. The TCR comes from a girl aged 5 to 17 with multiple sclerosis. The CDR3 nucleotides read TGCAGTGCTAGACCGACAGGGTCGTGGGAGACCCAGTACTTC. This gives the protein CSARPTGSWETQYF.